Below are 6 T cell receptor beta chains sequenced from a single sample in a study of T cell changes during pregnancy in multiple sclerosis. The protocol was immunoSEQ multiplex PCR, while the TCRdb copy is restricted to in-frame clones and leaves out a portion. The sample records about 62,000 clones, about 90% being singletons. The sample consisted of peripheral blood, taken in the second trimester of pregnancy. The receptors shown here come from a female donor in good health, enrolled as a control in a pregnancy study.

The V and J genes are TRBV7-9 and TRBJ2-7; 9 nucleotides line up with TRBD1. The junction had 2 bases not matched to a gene; V was cut back by 6 bases and J by 2 bases. Per germline, CDR1 SEHNR and CDR2 FQNEAQ (reference sequence). The CDR3 runs to 13 residues. CDR3 DNA: TGTGCCAGCAGAGGGGACAGGGCCTACGAGCAGTACTTC. It encodes CASRGDRAYEQYF.

The V and J genes are TRBV2 and TRBJ2-2; 7 bases line up with TRBD2. Germline loops: CDR1 SNHLY, CDR2 FYNNEI. This CDR3 is built from 14 residues. V lost 6 bases, J lost 6 bases, and 7 bases stayed unmatched. The DNA for the CDR3 is TGTGCCAGCAGCTCCACTAGCGAGGCCGGGGAGCTGTTTTTT. It codes for CASSSTSEAGELFF.

This sequence joins TRBV5-1 and TRBJ1-1; no clear D gene. CDR1 and CDR2 (germline): SGHRS, YFSETQ. The CDR3 consists of 13 residues. Trimming removed 6 bases at V and 1 base at J, with 10 bases between. The CDR3 DNA follows: TGCGCCAGCACGACGGGATCGAACACTGAAGCTTTCTTT. Its protein product is CASTTGSNTEAFF.

The rearrangement joins TRBV2 to TRBJ2-5; the D gene is possibly TRBD2 (6 bases). Germline V gene data show CDR1 as SNHLY and CDR2 as FYNNEI. V was pared by 5 bases and J by 0 bases, with 13 bases between. This CDR3 has 15 residues. This CDR3 is CASSLRRGDQETQYF. The CDR3 nucleotides are TGTGCCAGCAGTCTGCGGCGGGGAGACCAAGAGACCCAGTACTTC. Full variable domain (outside the CDR3, taken from reference TRBV2 and TRBJ2-5): EPEVTQTPSHQVTQMGQEVILRCVPISNHLYFYWYRQILGQKVEFLVSFYNNEISEKSEIFDDQFSVERPDGSNFTLKIRSTKLEDSAMYFCASSLRRGDQETQYFGPGTRLLVL.

V gene TRBV2 combines with J gene TRBJ1-6; TRBD1 matches 8 bases. CDR1 SNHLY and CDR2 FYNNEI come from the germline V gene. Trimming at V came to 6 bases and at J to 7 bases, leaving 2 bases not matched to a gene. CDR3 length: 13 residues. CDR3 protein: CASSGQGNSPLHF. For the CDR3, the DNA is TGTGCCAGCAGCGGACAGGGAAATTCACCCCTCCACTTT.

CDR3: CASSVQAGEFENEQFF. CDR3 nucleotide sequence: TGTGCCAGCTCGGTTCAAGCGGGAGAATTTGAGAATGAGCAGTTCTTC. The V gene is TRBV18, the J gene TRBJ2-1; 8 positions agree with TRBD2. Germline assignment: CDR1 KGHSH and CDR2 LQKENI. The CDR3 sequence is 16 residues long. V lost 6 bases to trimming and J lost 7 bases; unmatched junction nucleotides: 14.